The 32 T cell receptor beta chains below all came from one sample that was sequenced in a study of cytomegalovirus exposure and HLA in healthy donors. This PCR relied on a set of 60 Vbeta primers and 13 Jbeta primers. Clones were read by immunoSEQ multiplex PCR, and TCRdb kept only the in-frame ones, dropping some. Of 130,000 to 150,000 clones listed, approximately 80% are singletons. The sample taken for sequencing was PBMCs. These receptors were taken from a woman in her 40s in good health and CMV-seropositive.

This chain joins TRBV15 and TRBJ1-1; perhaps TRBD1 as D (5 bases). V was cut by 1 base and J by 6 bases, with 12 bases left in between. The germline CDR1 and CDR2 sequences are LNHNV and YYDKDF (reference sequence). The CDR3 is 14 residues long. CDR3: CATSRVGGVAEAFF. Here the CDR3 DNA reads TGTGCCACCAGCAGAGTTGGGGGGGTGGCTGAAGCTTTCTTT.

This clone was picked up a small number of times. The rearrangement uses TRBV6-1 and TRBJ1-1; possible D gene TRBD1, 6 bases. The CDR3 spans 14 residues. V lost 8 bases and J lost 1, with 14 bases in between. Germline V gives CDR1 MNHNS, CDR2 SASEGT. The CDR3 DNA follows: TGTGCCAGCCATGCTCCGGGACAGAACACTGAAGCTTTCTTT. Amino acids: CASHAPGQNTEAFF.

This rearrangement joins TRBV5-6 to TRBJ1-1, with 8 bases lining up with TRBD1. The V gene end was trimmed by 4 bases and the J gene end by 0 bases; junction bases not matched to a gene: 8. This CDR3 has 16 residues. In germline, CDR1 is SGHDT, CDR2 YYEEEE. CDR3 loop: CASSPGQGIMNTEAFF. CDR3 coding DNA: TGTGCCAGCAGCCCAGGACAGGGAATAATGAACACTGAAGCTTTCTTT.

The J gene is TRBJ2-4, the V gene TRBV18, with a tentative D call TRBD1 (7 bases). Looked up from germline, CDR1 is KGHSH and CDR2 is LQKENI. V lost 2 bases and J lost 9, with 14 bases in between. There are 14 residues in the CDR3. CDR3 sequence reads: CASSPGGGFSIQYF. Here the CDR3 DNA reads TGTGCCAGCTCACCAGGAGGGGGCTTTAGCATTCAGTACTTC. Looking up the rest from reference TRBV18 and TRBJ2-4 gives the full variable domain: NAGVMQNPRHLVRRRGQEARLRCSPMKGHSHVYWYRQLPEEGLKFMVYLQKENIIDESGMPKERFSAEFPKEGPSILRIQQVVRGDSAAYFCASSPGGGFSIQYFGAGTRLSVL.

This chain joins TRBV7-2 and TRBJ1-4; possibly TRBD1 for D (5 bases). Trimming pared 5 bases from V and 7 bases from J, leaving 17 bases between. From germline, CDR1 is SGHTA and CDR2 FQGNSA. The CDR3 loop spans 15 amino acids. Written as DNA, the CDR3 is TGTGCCAGCAGCCCGGGACTGTCTGGTGGTGAAAAACTGTTTTTT. Residues: CASSPGLSGGEKLFF.

J is TRBJ1-1 and V is TRBV28; no reliable D call. CDR1 and CDR2 (germline): MDHEN, SYDVKM. The CDR3 extends over 14 amino acids. V dropped 9 bases and J dropped 0 bases, with 14 bases sitting between them. The CDR3 sequence is CASRIRYLNTEAFF. The DNA of the CDR3 is TGTGCCAGTCGAATCAGGTACCTGAACACTGAAGCTTTCTTT.

The V call is TRBV5-1, the J call TRBJ1-2, with TRBD1 matching over 8 bases. This CDR3 is 14 amino acids long. V dropped 4 bases and J dropped 8; count of bases not matched to a gene: 10. Germline V gene data show CDR1 as SGHRS and CDR2 as YFSETQ. The CDR3 nucleotides read TGCGCCAGCAGCCCCGGGACAGGAGTATACGGCTACACCTTC. The encoded protein is CASSPGTGVYGYTF.

The gene calls are TRBV6-5 and TRBJ2-3; TRBD1 might be the D (6 bases). CDR3 length: 15 residues. The germline CDR1 and CDR2 sequences are MNHEY and SVGAGI. Deletions cut 7 bases from V and 0 bases from J, with 14 bases between. The CDR3 coding sequence is TGTGCCAGCAAAGACAGGAGATCTAGCACAGATACGCAGTATTTT. Encoded protein: CASKDRRSSTDTQYF.

The V gene is TRBV5-1, the J gene TRBJ2-7; D gene ambiguous. The germline V gene has CDR1 SGHRS and CDR2 YFSETQ. The CDR3 is made up of 12 amino acids. Trimming left V 7 bases short and J 1 base short, with 9 bases between. CDR3 region: CASGGDSYEQYF. The CDR3 DNA sequence: TGCGCCAGCGGCGGAGATTCCTACGAGCAGTACTTC.

The chain is built from TRBV5-4 and TRBJ2-3, with 7 nucleotides matching TRBD2. The CDR3 consists of 16 residues. Unmatched junction bases numbered 6, after V lost 2 bases and J lost 0 bases. Germline CDR1 is SGHNT and CDR2 is YYREEE (reference sequence). The CDR3 DNA is TGTGCCAGCAGCTTCGGGGGGAGTACTAGCACAGATACGCAGTATTTT. Its protein product is CASSFGGSTSTDTQYF.

This chain uses TRBV7-8 with TRBJ2-1; TRBD1 agrees at 9 bases. J lost 0 bases, V lost 5 bases, and 17 bases had no gene match. CDR3 length: 20 residues. The germline V gene has CDR1 SGHVS and CDR2 FQNEAQ. Here the CDR3 DNA reads TGTGCCAGCAGCCGACGCCCGGACAGGGGCTCTGCTAGCTCCTACAATGAGCAGTTCTTC. As protein: CASSRRPDRGSASSYNEQFF.

This clone was observed a handful of times. J is TRBJ1-2 and V is TRBV9, with D possibly matching TRBD1 (6 bases). The ends were cut back, 0 bases at V and 4 bases at J, with 10 bases in the middle. There are 14 residues in the CDR3. Germline V gene data show CDR1 as SGDLS and CDR2 as YYNGEE. Here the CDR3 DNA reads TGTGCCAGCAGCGTAGGGCAGGGGAGCTATGGCTACACCTTC. As protein: CASSVGQGSYGYTF.

V usage is TRBV7-9 and J usage is TRBJ1-1; D may be TRBD1 (5 bases). V was clipped by 4 bases and J by 2 bases, with 11 bases between them. This CDR3 has 14 residues. Germline CDR1 SEHNR, CDR2 FQNEAQ (reference sequence). CDR3 protein: CASSSDTSNTEAFF. For the CDR3, the DNA is TGTGCCAGCAGCTCGGACACATCAAACACTGAAGCTTTCTTT.

The rearrangement links TRBV7-9 to TRBJ1-2; D perhaps matches TRBD1 (5 bases). Between the trimmed V and J ends, which lost 5 bases and 2 bases, there was a span of 15 bases. There are 15 residues in the CDR3. Germline CDR1 is SEHNR and CDR2 is FQNEAQ (reference sequence). CDR3 DNA: TGTGCCAGCAGCGCAAGGAGGGACGGAAACTATGGCTACACCTTC. Protein sequence: CASSARRDGNYGYTF.

The chain carries TRBV7-9 and TRBJ1-2; TRBD1 matches 7 bases. The CDR3 has 15 amino acids. After removal of 5 bases from V and 0 bases from J, the junction contained 6 bases not matched to a gene. The germline V gene has CDR1 SEHNR and CDR2 FQNEAQ (reference sequence). In DNA, the CDR3 is TGTGCCAGCAGCCCCCAGGGACAGTCTAACTATGGCTACACCTTC. Amino acid sequence: CASSPQGQSNYGYTF.

The chain joins TRBV7-2 to TRBJ2-5; 8 nucleotides align to TRBD2. CDR1 is SGHTA, CDR2 FQGNSA, per germline. The V segment lost 5 bases and the J segment 5 bases; nucleotides outside the gene matches: 10. There are 15 residues in the CDR3. The CDR3 region is CASSIQPGGRETQYF. CDR3 nucleotides: TGTGCCAGCAGCATTCAACCGGGGGGGAGGGAGACCCAGTACTTC.

A remark on this clone: Other DNA variants within this sample encode the same CDR3. The genes are TRBV9 and TRBJ2-3; 10 nucleotides match TRBD2. The CDR3 is 15 residues long. V gave up 0 bases and J gave up 3 bases; unmatched junction bases: 1. CDR1 is SGDLS and CDR2 is YYNGEE in the germline V gene. The CDR3 DNA sequence: TGTGCCAGCAGCGTAGCTAGCGGGGGTACAGATACGCAGTATTTT. Translating gives CASSVASGGTDTQYF.

The rearrangement links TRBV27 to TRBJ2-2; the D gene is possibly TRBD2 (5 bases). This CDR3 spans 14 amino acids. V gave up 2 bases and J gave up 2 bases, with 6 bases separating them. CDR1 is MNHEY and CDR2 is SMNVEV in the germline V gene (reference sequence). The CDR3 loop reads CASSLGLNTGELFF. The CDR3 DNA reads as TGTGCCAGCAGTTTAGGACTCAACACCGGGGAGCTGTTTTTT.

Only a few counts were recorded for this clone. The CDR3: CASSTSGRYNEQFF. DNA for the CDR3: TGCGCCAGCAGCACTAGCGGACGATACAATGAGCAGTTCTTC. V and J are TRBV10-2 and TRBJ2-1, with TRBD2 matching 8 bases. V lost 6 bases and J lost 4; bases outside the gene matches: 5. Germline-derived CDR1 and CDR2 are WSHSY and SAAADI. This CDR3 comprises 14 residues.

This chain joins TRBV7-9 and TRBJ1-1, with D possibly TRBD1 on 6 matching bases. V lost 2 bases, J lost 1 base, and 20 bases lay in between. CDR1 and CDR2 (germline): SEHNR, FQNEAQ (reference sequence). The CDR3 totals 18 residues. CDR3 DNA sequence: TGTGCCAGCAGCTTATCTGGGGGCGGGGGACGGAAGAACACTGAAGCTTTCTTT. As protein: CASSLSGGGGRKNTEAFF.

The rearrangement links TRBV21-1 to TRBJ1-3; the table names TRBD1, a call not compared with the DNA. TRBV21-1 is classified as a pseudogene. This CDR3 contains 17 residues. Written as DNA, the CDR3 is TGTGCCAGCAGCAAAGGGGTGACAGGTTACTCTGGAAACACCATATATTTT. Its translation is CASSKGVTGYSGNTIYF.

For the CDR3, the DNA is TGTGCCAGTAGAGGGGACTATAATTCACCCCTCCACTTT. Its translation: CASRGDYNSPLHF. V is TRBV19 and J is TRBJ1-6; possible D gene TRBD1, 5 bases. Germline CDR1 is LNHDA and CDR2 is SQIVND (reference sequence). This CDR3 has 13 residues. The germline V and J ends were trimmed by 6 bases and 3 bases, with 6 bases remaining between them.

The V call is TRBV6-4, the J call TRBJ2-7, with TRBD1 matching over 10 bases. CDR1 is MRHNA, CDR2 SNTAGT, per germline. The CDR3 runs to 14 residues. V gave up 5 bases and J gave up 6 bases; unmatched junction bases: 7. CDR3 coding DNA: TGTGCCAGCAGTCAGGACAGGGGGATCGGCGAGCAGTACTTC. It translates to CASSQDRGIGEQYF.

The chain joins TRBV7-9 to TRBJ2-1, with TRBD2 matching 12 bases. The CDR3 contains 13 residues. Germline assignment: CDR1 SEHNR and CDR2 FQNEAQ (reference sequence). Unmatched junction bases numbered 5, after V lost 7 bases and J lost 10 bases. In DNA form, the CDR3 reads TGTGCCAGCATTCTAGCGGGGGGGGACGAGCAGTTCTTC. Its translation: CASILAGGDEQFF.

The rearrangement joins TRBV6-5 to TRBJ1-5; no definite D call. This CDR3 is built from 14 residues. Germline CDR1 and CDR2: MNHEY and SVGAGI. The germline V and J ends were trimmed by 0 bases and 5 bases, with 8 bases remaining between them. CDR3 DNA: TGTGCCAGCAGTTACTCACAGAAGGATCAGCCCCAGCATTTT. Protein product: CASSYSQKDQPQHF.

The sample holds one count of this clone. The V and J genes are TRBV30 and TRBJ2-2, with unresolved D. CDR3 length: 14 amino acids. The V gene's germline CDR1 is GTSNPN and CDR2 SVGIG (reference sequence). Deletions cut 2 bases from V and 2 bases from J, with 9 bases between. In DNA, the CDR3 is TGTGCCTGGAGTCCGGGTCCCAACACCGGGGAGCTGTTTTTT. It codes for CAWSPGPNTGELFF. Supplemented by reference TRBV30 and TRBJ2-2, the full variable domain reads SQTIHQWPATLVQPVGSPLSLECTVEGTSNPNLYWYRQAAGRGLQLLFYSVGIGQISSEVPQNLSASRPQDRQFILSSKKLLLSDSGFYLCAWSPGPNTGELFFGEGSRLTVL.

V gene TRBV28 combines with J gene TRBJ2-5; 15 bases agree with TRBD2. V lost 6 bases, J lost 4 bases, and 3 bases stayed unmatched. The CDR3 runs 15 residues. Germline loops: CDR1 MDHEN, CDR2 SYDVKM. The CDR3 sequence: CASSLGLAGGETQYF. Here the CDR3 DNA reads TGTGCCAGCAGCCTGGGACTAGCGGGAGGAGAGACCCAGTACTTC.

J is TRBJ2-1 and V is TRBV4-3; 14 bases align to TRBD2. The CDR3 contains 17 residues. V shed 3 bases and J 5 bases; nucleotides not matched to a gene: 6. Per the germline V gene, CDR1 is LGHNA and CDR2 is YSLEER. The CDR3 sequence is CASSHRLAGGVNNEQFF. CDR3 bases: TGCGCCAGCAGCCATCGACTAGCGGGGGGGGTTAACAATGAGCAGTTCTTC.

This chain links TRBV28 with TRBJ2-7; D may be TRBD1 (6 bases). In germline, CDR1 is MDHEN, CDR2 SYDVKM. Trimming left V 5 bases short and J 2 bases short, with 13 bases between. The CDR3 has 14 amino acids. The CDR3 is CASSKTGWPYEQYF. CDR3 bases: TGTGCCAGCAGTAAGACAGGCTGGCCCTACGAGCAGTACTTC.

The rearrangement uses TRBV30 and TRBJ1-5, with 8 bases fitting TRBD1. CDR1 is GTSNPN and CDR2 is SVGIG in the germline V gene (reference sequence). Unmatched junction bases numbered 3, after V lost 7 bases and J lost 1 base. The CDR3 length is 13 residues. Here the CDR3 reads CASGQGSNQPQHF. CDR3 coding DNA: TGTGCCTCCGGACAGGGAAGCAATCAGCCCCAGCATTTT.

This chain connects TRBV11-2 to TRBJ2-7; 8 bases line up with TRBD2. The CDR3 extends over 15 amino acids. V trimming: 1 base; J trimming: 5 bases; junction bases outside the gene matches: 7. CDR1 and CDR2 from the germline V gene are SGHAT and FQNNGV. The CDR3 bases are TGTGCCAGCAGCTTAGCCCAGCTAGCGGGCAACGAGCAGTACTTC. Translation gives CASSLAQLAGNEQYF.

This clone has a handful of counts. The chain couples TRBV5-6 to TRBJ2-6; a possible D gene is TRBD1 (5 bases). Germline V gene lookup returns CDR1 SGHDT and CDR2 YYEEEE. V lost 0 bases and J lost 2, with 6 bases in between. The CDR3 has 15 residues. CDR3 sequence: CASSLAGTGANVLTF. CDR3 coding DNA: TGTGCCAGCAGCTTGGCAGGGACTGGGGCCAACGTCCTGACTTTC.